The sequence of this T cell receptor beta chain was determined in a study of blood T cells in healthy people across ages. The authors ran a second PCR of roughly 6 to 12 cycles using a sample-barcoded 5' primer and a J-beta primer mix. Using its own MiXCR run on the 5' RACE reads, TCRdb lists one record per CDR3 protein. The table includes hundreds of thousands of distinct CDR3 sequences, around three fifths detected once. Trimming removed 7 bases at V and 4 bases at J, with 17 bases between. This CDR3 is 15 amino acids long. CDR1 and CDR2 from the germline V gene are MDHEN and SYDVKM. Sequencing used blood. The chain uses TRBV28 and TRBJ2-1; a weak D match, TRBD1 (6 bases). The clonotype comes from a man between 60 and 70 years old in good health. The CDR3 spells CASTIYGDIYNEQFF. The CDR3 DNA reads TGTGCCAGCACCATCTATGGGGACATATACAATGAGCAGTTCTTC.